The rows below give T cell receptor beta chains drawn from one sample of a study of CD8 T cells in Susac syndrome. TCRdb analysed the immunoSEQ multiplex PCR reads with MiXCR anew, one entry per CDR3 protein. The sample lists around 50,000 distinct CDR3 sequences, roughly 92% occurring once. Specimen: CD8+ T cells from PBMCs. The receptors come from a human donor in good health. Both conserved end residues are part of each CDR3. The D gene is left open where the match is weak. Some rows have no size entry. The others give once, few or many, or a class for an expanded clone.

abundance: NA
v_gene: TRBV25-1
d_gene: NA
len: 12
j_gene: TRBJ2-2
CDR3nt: TGTGCCAGCGGATCTAGCACCGGGGAGCTGTTTTTT
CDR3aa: CASGSSTGELFF

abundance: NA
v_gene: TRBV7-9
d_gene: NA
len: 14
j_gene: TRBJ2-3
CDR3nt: TGTGCCAGCAGCTTATCGGGGGTTGCAGATACGCAGTATTTT
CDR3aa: CASSLSGVADTQYF

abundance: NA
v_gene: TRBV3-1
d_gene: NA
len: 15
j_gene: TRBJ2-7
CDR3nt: TGTGCCAGCAGCCCCCCTTGGGGGTCATCCTACGAGCAGTACTTC
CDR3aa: CASSPPWGSSYEQYF

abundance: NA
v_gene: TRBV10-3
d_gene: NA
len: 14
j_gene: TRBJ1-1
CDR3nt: TGTGCCATCAGTGAGTCCGGAGCGCGATCTGAAGCTTTCTTT
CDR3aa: CAISESGARSEAFF

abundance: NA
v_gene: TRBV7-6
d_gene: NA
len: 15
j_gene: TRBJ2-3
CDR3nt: TGTGCCAGCAGCTTAGGGGGTTTGGGCACAGATACGCAGTATTTT
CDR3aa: CASSLGGLGTDTQYF

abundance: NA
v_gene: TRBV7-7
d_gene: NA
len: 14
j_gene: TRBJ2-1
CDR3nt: TGTGCTAGCAGCTTAGACGCTACATACAATGAGCAGTTCTTC
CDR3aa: CASSLDATYNEQFF

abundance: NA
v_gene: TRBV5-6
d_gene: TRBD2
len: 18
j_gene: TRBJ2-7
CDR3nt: TGTGCCAGCAGCTTGAGTCTAGCGGGAGCCGCGAGGGACTGCGAGCAGTACTTC
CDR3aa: CASSLSLAGAARDCEQYF

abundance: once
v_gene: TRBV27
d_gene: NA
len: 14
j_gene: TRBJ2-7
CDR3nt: TGTGCCAGCAGTTTAGTGTACAACTCCTACGAGCAGTACTTC
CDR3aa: CASSLVYNSYEQYF

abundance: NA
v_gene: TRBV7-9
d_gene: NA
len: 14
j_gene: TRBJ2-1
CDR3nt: TGTGCCAGCAGCCCCGGGACCCGGGGCAATGAGCAGTTCTTC
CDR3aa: CASSPGTRGNEQFF

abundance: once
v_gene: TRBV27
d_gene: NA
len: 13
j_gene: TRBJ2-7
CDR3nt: TGTGCCAGCAGTTGGCGGGGAGAAAGCGAGCAGTACTTC
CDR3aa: CASSWRGESEQYF

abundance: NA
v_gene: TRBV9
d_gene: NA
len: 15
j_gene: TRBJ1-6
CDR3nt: TGTGCCAGCAGCCCCGAGGACGTACCTTATTCACCCCTCCACTTT
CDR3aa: CASSPEDVPYSPLHF

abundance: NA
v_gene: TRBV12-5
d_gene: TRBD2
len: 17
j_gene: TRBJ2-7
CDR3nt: TGTGCTAGTGGTTTGGAGGGACTAGCGGTTTCCTCCTACGAGCAGTACTTC
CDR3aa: CASGLEGLAVSSYEQYF

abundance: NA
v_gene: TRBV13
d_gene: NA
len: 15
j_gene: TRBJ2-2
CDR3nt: TGTGCCAGCAGCTTACCAGGGAGCGGAACCGGGGAGCTGTTTTTT
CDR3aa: CASSLPGSGTGELFF

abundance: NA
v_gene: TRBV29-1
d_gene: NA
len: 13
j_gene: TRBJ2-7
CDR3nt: TGCAGCGCCGGGTTGAGCCTGGGGGACGAGCAGTACTTC
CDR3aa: CSAGLSLGDEQYF

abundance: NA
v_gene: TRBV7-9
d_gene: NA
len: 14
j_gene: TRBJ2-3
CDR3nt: TGTGCCAGCAGCCATTCGGACAGTTCAGATACGCAGTATTTT
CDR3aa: CASSHSDSSDTQYF

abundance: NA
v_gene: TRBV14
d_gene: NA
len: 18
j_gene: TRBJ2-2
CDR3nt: TGTGCCAGCAGCCAAGAACCTGGAGGGCCGTCGGTCACCGGGGAGCTGTTTTTT
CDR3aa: CASSQEPGGPSVTGELFF

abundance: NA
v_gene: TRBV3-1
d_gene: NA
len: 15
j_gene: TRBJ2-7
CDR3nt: TGTGCCAGCAGCCATATACTAGCTTCGAGAGACGAGCAGTACTTC
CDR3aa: CASSHILASRDEQYF

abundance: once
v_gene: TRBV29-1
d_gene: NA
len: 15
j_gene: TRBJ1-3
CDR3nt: TGCAGCGTTGAAGGGGCCAAGGAGAATGGAAACACCATATATTTT
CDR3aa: CSVEGAKENGNTIYF

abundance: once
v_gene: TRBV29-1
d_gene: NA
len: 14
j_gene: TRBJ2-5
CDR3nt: TGCAGCGTTTCCATCAGGGCTCGGGGAGAGACCCAGTACTTC
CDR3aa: CSVSIRARGETQYF

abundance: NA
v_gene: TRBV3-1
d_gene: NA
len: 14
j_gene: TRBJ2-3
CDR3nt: TGTGCCAGCAGCCAAGATGGGGACCCAGATACGCAGTATTTT
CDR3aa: CASSQDGDPDTQYF

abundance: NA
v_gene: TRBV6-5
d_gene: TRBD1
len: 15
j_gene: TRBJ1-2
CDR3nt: TGTGCCAGCCTCCCCTCCGCCGGGACAGCCTATGGCTACACCTTC
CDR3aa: CASLPSAGTAYGYTF

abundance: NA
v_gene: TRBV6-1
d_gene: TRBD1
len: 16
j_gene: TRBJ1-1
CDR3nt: TGTGCCAGCAGTCGAAGCGGGACAGGTGAATGGGCTGAAGCTTTCTTT
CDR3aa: CASSRSGTGEWAEAFF

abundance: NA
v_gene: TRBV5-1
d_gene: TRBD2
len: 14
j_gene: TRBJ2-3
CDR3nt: TGCGCCAGCAGTTTAGCGGGAGCTGGAGATACGCAGTATTTT
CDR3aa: CASSLAGAGDTQYF

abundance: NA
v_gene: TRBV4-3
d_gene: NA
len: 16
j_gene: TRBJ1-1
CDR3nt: TGCGCCAGCAGCCAATCTTGGGTCCAAGGCTACACTGAAGCTTTCTTT
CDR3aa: CASSQSWVQGYTEAFF

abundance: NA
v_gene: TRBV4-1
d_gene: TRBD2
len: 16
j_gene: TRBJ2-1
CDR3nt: TGCGCCAGCAGCCAGGCCCCGGGACTAGGAGACAATGAGCAGTTCTTC
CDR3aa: CASSQAPGLGDNEQFF

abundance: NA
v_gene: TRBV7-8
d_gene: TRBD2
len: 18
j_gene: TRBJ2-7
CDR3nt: TGTGCCAGCAGCTTAGAACTAGCGGGGTCAACCATGGCTTTCGAGCAGTACTTC
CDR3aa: CASSLELAGSTMAFEQYF

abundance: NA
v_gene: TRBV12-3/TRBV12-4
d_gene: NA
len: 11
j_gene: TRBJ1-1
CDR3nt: TGTGCCAGCTCGTATTCGTATGAAGCTTTCTTT
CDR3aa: CASSYSYEAFF

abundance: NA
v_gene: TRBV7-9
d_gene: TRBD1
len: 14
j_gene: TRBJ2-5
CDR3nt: TGTGCCAGCAGCTGGGGACAGGGTCAAGAGACCCAGTACTTC
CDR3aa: CASSWGQGQETQYF

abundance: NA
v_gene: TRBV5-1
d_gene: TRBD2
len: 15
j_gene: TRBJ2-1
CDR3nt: TGCGCCAGCAGCTTACTAGCGGTCCCCCCCGATGAGCAGTTCTTC
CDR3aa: CASSLLAVPPDEQFF

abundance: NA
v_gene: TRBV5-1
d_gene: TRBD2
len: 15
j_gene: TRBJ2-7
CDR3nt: TGCGCCAGAAGACTAGCGGGAGTATTCTCCTACGAGCAGTACTTC
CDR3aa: CARRLAGVFSYEQYF

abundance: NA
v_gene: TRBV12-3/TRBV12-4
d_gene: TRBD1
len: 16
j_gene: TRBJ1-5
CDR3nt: TGTGCCAGCAGTTCACATAACAGGGGTAGCAATCAGCCCCAGCATTTT
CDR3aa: CASSSHNRGSNQPQHF

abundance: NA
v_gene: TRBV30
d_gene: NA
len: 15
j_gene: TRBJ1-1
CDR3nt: TGTGCCTGGAGTGTATATATAGGGGGATACACTGAAGCTTTCTTT
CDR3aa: CAWSVYIGGYTEAFF

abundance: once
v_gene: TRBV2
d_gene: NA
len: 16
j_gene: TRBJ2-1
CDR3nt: TGTGCCAGCAGCCCTAGGGGGGATTTATCCTACAATGAGCAGTTCTTC
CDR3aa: CASSPRGDLSYNEQFF

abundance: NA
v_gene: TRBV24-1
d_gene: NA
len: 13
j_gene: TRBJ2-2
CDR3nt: TGTGCCACCAGTGACCCCCGTTTCGGGGAGCTGTTTTTT
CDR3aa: CATSDPRFGELFF

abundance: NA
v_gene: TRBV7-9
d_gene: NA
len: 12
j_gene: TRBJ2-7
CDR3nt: TGTGCCAGCAGCAACTACAGGGACGAGCAGTACTTC
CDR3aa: CASSNYRDEQYF

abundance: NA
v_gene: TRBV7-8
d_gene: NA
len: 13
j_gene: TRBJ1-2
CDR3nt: TGTGCCAGCAGCTCAGCCCGGACGGGGGGCTACACCTTC
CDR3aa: CASSSARTGGYTF

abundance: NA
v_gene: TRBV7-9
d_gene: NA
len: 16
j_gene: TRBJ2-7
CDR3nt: TGTGCCAGCAGCTTATCCCCCGGGGGTTCCGCCTACGAGCAGTACTTC
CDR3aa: CASSLSPGGSAYEQYF

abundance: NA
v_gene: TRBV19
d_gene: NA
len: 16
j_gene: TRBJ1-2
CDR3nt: TGTGCCAGCAGATCTCTCCGTGGGCCTACCGACTATGGCTACACCTTC
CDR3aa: CASRSLRGPTDYGYTF

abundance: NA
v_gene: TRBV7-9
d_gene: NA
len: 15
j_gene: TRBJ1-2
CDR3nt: TGTGCCAGCACCCGCCCAGGGGAAAAGGACTATGGCTACACCTTC
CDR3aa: CASTRPGEKDYGYTF

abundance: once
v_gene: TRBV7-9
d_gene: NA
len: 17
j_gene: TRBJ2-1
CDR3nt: TGTGCCAGCAGCCCAGTGTTATGGGAAGGCTCCTACAATGAGCAGTTCTTC
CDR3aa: CASSPVLWEGSYNEQFF

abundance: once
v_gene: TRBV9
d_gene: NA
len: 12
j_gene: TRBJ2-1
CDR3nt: TGTGCCAGCAGCGAATCCTACAATGAGCAGTTCTTC
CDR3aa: CASSESYNEQFF

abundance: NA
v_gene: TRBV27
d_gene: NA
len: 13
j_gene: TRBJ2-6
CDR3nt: TGTGCCAGCAGCTCATCTGGGGCCAACGTCCTGACTTTC
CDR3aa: CASSSSGANVLTF

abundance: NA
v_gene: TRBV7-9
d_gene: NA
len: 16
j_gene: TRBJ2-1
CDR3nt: TGTGCCAGCACCGATTCCGCGGGGGCACGTTACAATGAGCAGTTCTTC
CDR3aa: CASTDSAGARYNEQFF

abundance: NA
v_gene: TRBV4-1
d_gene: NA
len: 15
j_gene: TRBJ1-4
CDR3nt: TGCGCCAGCAGCCAAGTTGGGCGTCGAGGAGAAAAACTGTTTTTT
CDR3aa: CASSQVGRRGEKLFF

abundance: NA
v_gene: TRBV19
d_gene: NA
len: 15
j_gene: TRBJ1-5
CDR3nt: TGTGCCAGTAGTATCTCACAGGGCAGCAATCAGCCCCAGCATTTT
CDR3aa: CASSISQGSNQPQHF

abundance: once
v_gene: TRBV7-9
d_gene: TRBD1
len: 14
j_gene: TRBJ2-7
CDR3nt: TGTGCCAGCAGCTTACGGGACAGCAGATACGAGCAGTACTTC
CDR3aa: CASSLRDSRYEQYF

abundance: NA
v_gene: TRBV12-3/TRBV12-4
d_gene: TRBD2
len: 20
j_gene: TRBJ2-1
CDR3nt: TGTGCCAGCAGTTTACCCTTCCCCGGGACTAGCGGTCTCCCCTACAATGAGCAGTTCTTC
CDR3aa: CASSLPFPGTSGLPYNEQFF

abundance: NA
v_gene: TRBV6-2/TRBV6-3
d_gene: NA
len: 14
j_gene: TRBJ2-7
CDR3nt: TGTGCCAGCAGTTACCCCACTAGGGACTACGAGCAGTACTTC
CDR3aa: CASSYPTRDYEQYF

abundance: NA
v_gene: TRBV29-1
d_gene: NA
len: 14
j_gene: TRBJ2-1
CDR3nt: TGCAGCGCCCCCCACAGCGGCACCTACAATGAGCAGTTCTTC
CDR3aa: CSAPHSGTYNEQFF

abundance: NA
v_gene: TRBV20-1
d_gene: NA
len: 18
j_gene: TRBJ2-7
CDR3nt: TGCAGTGCTAGATATCGGAGCTACGGGAGAATTTCCGGGTACGAGCAGTACTTC
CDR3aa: CSARYRSYGRISGYEQYF

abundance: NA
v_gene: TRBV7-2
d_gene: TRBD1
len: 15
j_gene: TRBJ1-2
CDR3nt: TGTGCCAGCAGCTTAGTTGGGACAGGGGCCTATGGCTACACCTTC
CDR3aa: CASSLVGTGAYGYTF